Described below is a single TCR beta chain sequence and its context. This CDR3 region has 11 residues. The junction had 9 bases not matched to a gene; V was cut back by 6 bases and J by 13 bases. Germline assignment: CDR1 DFQATT and CDR2 SNEGSKA (reference sequence). Investigators reverse transcribed all isolated RNA, so they sequenced expressed TCRB transcripts. Some clones are missing from TCRdb's copy, which holds only in-frame ones; the method was immunoSEQ multiplex PCR. The repertoire holds under 900,000 clones, with roughly a sixth as singletons. This sample is drawn from a study of beta chain features in type 1 diabetes.

The sequencing sample was made of naive CD4+ T cells from blood. The rearrangement uses TRBV20-1 and TRBJ2-1; 7 positions match TRBD2. The sequence was collected from a woman younger than 30 in good health. The CDR3 spells CSAPGLVQQFF. CDR3 in DNA: TGCAGTGCCCCCGGACTAGTTCAACAGTTCTTC.